This TCR beta chain was identified in a study of cytomegalovirus exposure and HLA in healthy donors. Researchers ran the PCR with 60 Vbeta and 13 Jbeta primers. Some clones are missing from TCRdb's copy, which holds only in-frame ones; the method was immunoSEQ multiplex PCR. The table includes about 150,000 clones, roughly three quarters detected once. The CDR3 runs 14 residues. Trimming removed 4 bases from V and 8 bases from J; junction bases left unmatched: 6. Germline loops: CDR1 MNHEY, CDR2 SVGAGI. The receptor was isolated from a man aged 25-40 years in good health and CMV-seropositive. The chain combines TRBV6-5 with TRBJ1-4, with TRBD1 matching 8 bases. Material for sequencing was PBMCs. CDR3 sequence reads: CASSSTGVAEKLFF. In nucleotides, the CDR3 is TGTGCCAGCAGTTCGACAGGGGTCGCAGAAAAACTGTTTTTT.